This T cell receptor beta chain is drawn from a study of T cells after yellow fever vaccination. Trimming pared 2 bases from V and 1 base from J, leaving 12 bases between. This CDR3 is built from 15 residues. Germline V gives CDR1 SGHRS, CDR2 YFSETQ. For TCR, cDNA came from 5'RACE template switching, which added a universal primer site and UMIs. TCRdb processed the 5' RACE reads anew with MiXCR; each CDR3 protein has one entry. The repertoire includes about 400,000 distinct CDR3 sequences, around 10% of them detected once, and about 17% sits in the top ten. Regarding the study as a whole: The appearance of a small share of clonotypes in both CD4 and CD8 compartments was observed. After the booster, roughly 96% of CD4 and about nine tenths of CD8 primary-response clones were re-detected.

Points on this clonotype: The target antigen is unknown.

The sequences come from PBMCs, collected on the day of the first yellow fever vaccination. This chain uses TRBV5-1 with TRBJ2-5; the D gene is possibly TRBD2 (6 bases). The clonotype originates from a man aged 18 to 29 who received the YFV17D yellow fever vaccine. The CDR3 reads CASSFSGVGQETQYF. The DNA of the CDR3 is TGCGCCAGCAGCTTTAGCGGAGTCGGCCAAGAGACCCAGTACTTC.